The rows below give T cell receptor beta chains drawn from one sample of a study of blood T cell repertoires in COVID-19. Assay: immunoSEQ multiplex PCR; the TCRdb copy retains only in-frame clones and omits some. The table lists approximately 390,000 clones, roughly 86% of them singletons. Sequenced sample: peripheral blood. The receptors here all came from an older woman with COVID-19, enrolled during active disease. CDR3s include the opening cysteine and the closing phenylalanine or tryptophan. Each record gives: clone size, J gene, D gene, V gene, CDR3 protein, CDR3 DNA. D genes are given only for firm matches. Clone size appears in some rows only: once, few, many, or a class for an expanded clone.

abundance: NA; j_gene: TRBJ1-4; d_gene: NA; v_gene: TRBV18; CDR3aa: CASSLLGPTTNEKLFF; CDR3nt: TGTGCCAGCTCACTCTTGGGCCCGACAACTAATGAAAAACTGTTTTTT
abundance: NA; j_gene: TRBJ1-1; d_gene: TRBD1; v_gene: TRBV28; CDR3aa: CASRRTGGGAFF; CDR3nt: TGTGCCAGCAGGCGGACAGGGGGAGGAGCTTTCTTT
abundance: once; j_gene: TRBJ2-3; d_gene: TRBD2; v_gene: TRBV18; CDR3aa: CASSLGLAGGDTQYF; CDR3nt: TGTGCCAGCTCCCTAGGACTAGCGGGGGGAGATACGCAGTATTTT
abundance: NA; j_gene: TRBJ2-3; d_gene: NA; v_gene: TRBV6-5; CDR3aa: CASRLSGGSTDTQYF; CDR3nt: TGTGCCAGCAGGCTCTCGGGGGGCAGCACAGATACGCAGTATTTT
abundance: once; j_gene: TRBJ1-4; d_gene: NA; v_gene: TRBV4-2; CDR3aa: CASSQDRGNEKLFF; CDR3nt: TGTGCCAGCAGCCAAGATCGGGGAAATGAAAAACTGTTTTTT
abundance: once; j_gene: TRBJ2-7; d_gene: TRBD2; v_gene: TRBV28; CDR3aa: CASTNAGGGHEQYF; CDR3nt: TGTGCCAGCACAAACGCCGGGGGGGGCCACGAGCAGTACTTC
abundance: once; j_gene: TRBJ2-7; d_gene: TRBD1; v_gene: TRBV6-5; CDR3aa: CASSYAFEGAYEQYF; CDR3nt: TGTGCCAGCAGTTACGCGTTCGAGGGGGCATACGAGCAGTACTTC
abundance: NA; j_gene: TRBJ1-3; d_gene: NA; v_gene: TRBV7-9; CDR3aa: CASSFRGSSGNTIYF; CDR3nt: TGTGCCAGCAGCTTCCGGGGTAGCTCTGGAAACACCATATATTTT
abundance: few; j_gene: TRBJ1-3; d_gene: NA; v_gene: TRBV6-2/TRBV6-3; CDR3aa: CASSYERARNTIYF; CDR3nt: TGTGCCAGCAGTTACGAGCGGGCCCGAAACACCATATATTTT
abundance: NA; j_gene: TRBJ2-7; d_gene: NA; v_gene: TRBV20-1; CDR3aa: CSARINYEQYF; CDR3nt: TGCAGTGCTAGAATCAATTACGAGCAGTACTTC
abundance: NA; j_gene: TRBJ1-1; d_gene: NA; v_gene: TRBV6-1; CDR3aa: CASSDQNRVGYTEAFF; CDR3nt: TGTGCCAGCAGTGACCAGAACAGGGTGGGGTACACTGAAGCTTTCTTT
abundance: NA; j_gene: TRBJ1-1; d_gene: TRBD1; v_gene: TRBV7-2; CDR3aa: CASSSDRGSTEAFF; CDR3nt: TGTGCCAGCAGCTCGGACAGGGGGAGCACTGAAGCTTTCTTT
abundance: NA; j_gene: TRBJ1-5; d_gene: TRBD1; v_gene: TRBV28; CDR3aa: CASSSGTGDAQPQHF; CDR3nt: TGTGCCAGCAGTTCCGGGACAGGGGATGCTCAGCCCCAGCATTTT
abundance: NA; j_gene: TRBJ1-2; d_gene: NA; v_gene: TRBV5-5; CDR3aa: CASSSTVNYGYTF; CDR3nt: TGTGCCAGCAGCTCGACAGTCAACTATGGCTACACCTTC
abundance: NA; j_gene: TRBJ1-3; d_gene: NA; v_gene: TRBV18; CDR3aa: CASSPGQTGNTIYF; CDR3nt: TGTGCCAGCTCACCCGGACAGACTGGAAACACCATATATTTT
abundance: NA; j_gene: TRBJ1-2; d_gene: TRBD1; v_gene: TRBV7-3; CDR3aa: CASSLTSTGHGYTF; CDR3nt: TGTGCCAGCAGCTTAACGTCGACAGGGCATGGCTACACCTTC
abundance: NA; j_gene: TRBJ2-1; d_gene: TRBD1; v_gene: TRBV9; CDR3aa: CASSVDRGEQFF; CDR3nt: TGTGCCAGCAGCGTAGACAGGGGTGAGCAGTTCTTC
abundance: many; j_gene: TRBJ2-1; d_gene: TRBD1; v_gene: TRBV11-2; CDR3aa: CASSFEWDRGHDNEQFF; CDR3nt: TGTGCCAGCAGCTTCGAATGGGACAGGGGGCACGACAATGAGCAGTTCTTC
abundance: NA; j_gene: TRBJ2-3; d_gene: TRBD1; v_gene: TRBV6-5; CDR3aa: CASSYRGQGQDTQYF; CDR3nt: TGTGCCAGCAGTTACAGGGGACAGGGACAAGATACGCAGTATTTT
abundance: few; j_gene: TRBJ1-6; d_gene: NA; v_gene: TRBV12-3/TRBV12-4; CDR3aa: CASRKGDNSPLHF; CDR3nt: TGTGCCAGCAGAAAAGGGGATAATTCACCCCTCCACTTT
abundance: NA; j_gene: TRBJ1-2; d_gene: NA; v_gene: TRBV5-1; CDR3aa: CASSVDRTPNYGYTF; CDR3nt: TGCGCCAGCAGCGTTGACAGGACTCCTAACTATGGCTACACCTTC
abundance: NA; j_gene: TRBJ1-1; d_gene: NA; v_gene: TRBV5-1; CDR3aa: CASSLVLGGTEAFF; CDR3nt: TGCGCCAGCAGCTTGGTATTGGGGGGCACTGAAGCTTTCTTT
abundance: NA; j_gene: TRBJ1-5; d_gene: NA; v_gene: TRBV12-5; CDR3aa: CASGSSTGSNPRNQPQHF; CDR3nt: TGTGCTAGTGGTTCATCGACAGGATCGAACCCCCGCAATCAGCCCCAGCATTTT
abundance: NA; j_gene: TRBJ1-6; d_gene: TRBD1; v_gene: TRBV6-5; CDR3aa: CASSYDRDRSPLHF; CDR3nt: TGTGCCAGCAGTTACGACAGGGATAGATCACCCCTCCACTTT
abundance: NA; j_gene: TRBJ2-5; d_gene: TRBD2; v_gene: TRBV5-1; CDR3aa: CASSPTSGEETQYF; CDR3nt: TGCGCCAGCAGCCCCACTAGCGGGGAAGAGACCCAGTACTTC
abundance: NA; j_gene: TRBJ2-1; d_gene: TRBD2; v_gene: TRBV5-5; CDR3aa: CASSSTSGAYNEQFF; CDR3nt: TGTGCCAGCAGTTCGACTAGCGGGGCTTACAATGAGCAGTTCTTC
abundance: NA; j_gene: TRBJ2-7; d_gene: TRBD2; v_gene: TRBV7-2; CDR3aa: CASSLQGGPSYEQYF; CDR3nt: TGTGCCAGCAGCCTCCAGGGAGGGCCGTCCTACGAGCAGTACTTC
abundance: NA; j_gene: TRBJ1-1; d_gene: NA; v_gene: TRBV5-1; CDR3aa: CASSLSVDTEAFF; CDR3nt: TGCGCCAGCAGCTTGAGCGTGGACACTGAAGCTTTCTTT
abundance: NA; j_gene: TRBJ1-2; d_gene: TRBD1; v_gene: TRBV10-2; CDR3aa: CASSDALGQGARGYTF; CDR3nt: TGCGCCAGCAGTGACGCGTTGGGACAGGGGGCGCGCGGCTACACCTTC
abundance: NA; j_gene: TRBJ1-1; d_gene: NA; v_gene: TRBV20-1; CDR3aa: CSARDGQAAFF; CDR3nt: TGCAGTGCTAGAGATGGGCAGGCGGCTTTCTTT
abundance: NA; j_gene: TRBJ2-3; d_gene: NA; v_gene: TRBV12-5; CDR3aa: CASGRRAFREEATDTQYF; CDR3nt: TGTGCTAGTGGTAGGCGTGCGTTCAGGGAGGAGGCCACAGATACGCAGTATTTT
abundance: NA; j_gene: TRBJ1-2; d_gene: NA; v_gene: TRBV19; CDR3aa: CASSPLTTGYGYTF; CDR3nt: TGTGCCAGTAGTCCCCTGACAACTGGGTATGGCTACACCTTC
abundance: NA; j_gene: TRBJ1-1; d_gene: NA; v_gene: TRBV5-4; CDR3aa: CASSLDRANTEAFF; CDR3nt: TGTGCCAGCAGCTTGGACAGGGCGAACACTGAAGCTTTCTTT
abundance: NA; j_gene: TRBJ1-3; d_gene: TRBD1; v_gene: TRBV13; CDR3aa: CASSDGTGSSGNTIYF; CDR3nt: TGTGCCAGCAGCGATGGGACAGGGTCCTCTGGAAACACCATATATTTT
abundance: once; j_gene: TRBJ1-1; d_gene: NA; v_gene: TRBV4-1; CDR3aa: CASSQERGPGTEAFF; CDR3nt: TGCGCCAGCAGCCAAGAAAGGGGCCCGGGCACTGAAGCTTTCTTT
abundance: NA; j_gene: TRBJ2-5; d_gene: NA; v_gene: TRBV6-1; CDR3aa: CASSEPGLVQGTQYF; CDR3nt: TGTGCCAGCAGTGAACCAGGACTGGTACAAGGGACCCAGTACTTC